This T cell receptor (beta chain) is drawn from a study of T cells in Graves' hyperthyroidism and ophthalmopathy (dated by TCRdb to the late 2010s). With respect to the entire study: Peripheral blood was sampled at the time of initial diagnosis, prior to any treatment. TCR V-J signatures able to tell the groups apart were searched for in a discovery cohort of around 95 patients, of whom roughly 42 had Graves' ophthalmopathy and about 60 had stable Graves' hyperthyroidism. Prospective prediction of ophthalmopathy was tested in an independent validation cohort consisting of some 19 hyperthyroidism patients and 17 patients who later progressed to ophthalmopathy. The 75 to 100 discovery patients were divided at random into training and test sets in a 7:3 ratio. In more than five Graves' hyperthyroidism patients, the study also compared T-cell repertoires from thyroid tissue with T-cell repertoires from blood. After blood sampling, hyperthyroidism patients were treated with methimazole at a starting dose of 30 mg daily, and ophthalmopathy patients were treated with high-dose intravenous methylprednisolone. According to the paper, TCR Vbeta CDR3 sequencing was carried out on 135 peripheral blood samples, which came from approximately 41 ophthalmopathy, 80 or so hyperthyroidism and around 17 progressor patients.

The TCR beta CDR3 regions were amplified from RNA transcripts. A first-round RT-PCR of the TCR CDR3 used the HTBI primer set with the Qiagen OneStep RT-PCR kit. A second multiplex PCR round built the libraries, followed by size selection and purification. The libraries were sequenced on an Illumina HiSeq2000 using paired-end 100 bp reads. From the authors' description of their analysis: SOAPnuke was used to process the raw data, with reads discarded if the reads contained adapters or uncalled bases, had a mean Phred below 15, or lacked an exact constant-primer or identifier match. COPE v1.2.5 was used to merge the high-quality paired reads, and each unique nucleotide sequence was defined as a clonotype. Clonotypes were aligned to IMGT TRBV, TRBD and TRBJ reference segments using MiTCR v1.1. The analysis was restricted to V-J combinations with a frequency above 0.0001, which together covered over 99% of the repertoires. The TCS score was defined as the ratio of F50 (clonal expansion) to E x V (chaos), calculated using BLOSUM62-based TCRdist between CDR3 peptides within each V-J. Welch's t-statistics and random forest reduced fewer than 600 V-J features to 10 to 15, which were used in a naive Bayes classifier (R e1071). TCRdb reworked the public reads: Q25 trimming with fastp, MiXCR clone assembly, productive beta chains retained. CDR3 protein sequences are deduplicated, and each keeps its most common genes and DNA. TCRdb, rather than the study authors, made the V and J calls. The sample includes approximately 410,000 distinct CDR3 sequences, with roughly 15% observed a single time. Approximately 13% of the sample comes from the top ten.

Results the study describes overall, beyond this receptor: A model built on a 13 V-J signature distinguished ophthalmopathy from stable hyperthyroidism, reaching roughly 88% sensitivity and 81.08% specificity in cross-validation and 80%/75% in testing. No statistical method was used to fix the sample size in advance, and group allocation was not hidden from the investigators. Most expanded thyroid clonotypes (frequency above 0.001) were also detected in blood, a finding suggesting that blood repertoires may reflect thyroid immune responses. In validation, the model predicted progression to ophthalmopathy with approximately 69% sensitivity and approximately 74% specificity, a median of approximately 6.5 months before onset.

The germline V gene gives CDR1 as MNHNS and CDR2 as SASEGT. Including the terminal cysteine and phenylalanine, the CDR3 comprises 15 residues. Only the CDR3 part of the read is kept: 45 bases, read in frame from the first base. V loses 6 bases of germline sequence and J loses 5 bases, and the interval between the two ends is 20 bases. Moderately to severely active disease, a Clinical Activity Score of at least 3, a NOSPECS grade of at least 4, and a duration under 3 months were present in ophthalmopathy patients. Exclusion was applied to patients with uncontrolled infections, other autoimmune diseases, pregnancy or lactation. Clinical symptoms, serum thyroxine and TRAb, thyroid ultrasound, and orbital computed tomography formed the basis for the diagnoses. PBMCs were separated from roughly 9.6 ml of fresh peripheral blood using Ficoll-Paque density gradient centrifugation. Trizol reagent was used to extract total RNA, and RNA quality was then checked on an Agilent 2100 Bioanalyzer.

This clonotype was seen more than once but under ten times. Its antigen is still unknown. One base away there is no much larger clone; base qualities are not given. The clonotype comes from a young man with Graves' ophthalmopathy. In this chain, TRBV6-1 is recombined with TRBJ2-7, with the D gene call left open. The source material was blood. The CDR3 reads as follows: CASRPFPTPMDEQYF. At the DNA level, the sequence is TGTGCCAGCAGACCCTTTCCGACGCCTATGGACGAGCAGTACTTC.